These 8 T cell receptor beta chains were sequenced from one sample in a study of T cells expressing NK-cell markers. TCRdb re-called the 5' RACE reads and catalogs CDR3 proteins one per entry, DNA excluded. The sample has about 550,000 distinct CDR3 sequences; the top ten hold around 3.3%. The sample taken for sequencing was blood T cells: a sorted CD56 or NKG2C T cell subset, CD4+ or CD8+ T cells, or bulk PBMC T cells (not recorded which). The receptors originated from a man aged 18 to 29 in good health.

This chain uses TRBV12-3 or TRBV12-4 with TRBJ1-2; lacking DNA, the TRBD1 call made by TCRdb goes unchecked. The CDR3 is 13 amino acids. The CDR3 sequence is CATLAGASYGYTF.

The gene calls are TRBV7-7 and TRBJ2-5; TCRdb's D call, TRBD2, is unchecked because there is no DNA. This CDR3 has 14 amino acids. CDR1 is SSHAT and CDR2 is FNYEAQ in the germline V gene (reference sequence). CDR3 residues: CASSPGLSREAQYF.

This chain connects TRBV20-1 to TRBJ1-5. This CDR3 contains 13 residues. The germline CDR1 and CDR2 sequences are DFQATT and SNEGSKA (reference sequence). The CDR3 protein is CSASASSNQPQHF.

The rearrangement joins TRBV7-2 to TRBJ2-5; without DNA, the TCRdb call of TRBD2 cannot be checked. The CDR3 spans 13 residues. Germline CDR1 and CDR2: SGHTA and FQGNSA. The CDR3 loop is CASSSGRVETQYF.

The V gene is TRBV25-1, the J gene TRBJ2-3; with no DNA, the TCRdb D assignment of TRBD1 cannot be verified. Germline CDR1 reads MGHDK; CDR2 reads SYGVNS. There are 15 residues in the CDR3. CDR3 amino acids: CASSEGDRTVDTQYF. Based on the CDR3 plus reference TRBV25-1 and TRBJ2-3, the full variable domain is EADIYQTPRYLVIGTGKKITLECSQTMGHDKMYWYQQDPGMELHLIHYSYGVNSTEKGDLSSESTVSRIRTEHFPLTLESARPSHTSQYLCASSEGDRTVDTQYFGPGTRLTVL.

The chain joins TRBV6-1 to TRBJ2-7; TCRdb calls TRBD1, which cannot be checked without DNA. The CDR3 has 14 residues. Germline V CDR1 and CDR2: MNHNS, SASEGT. The CDR3 spells CASSPGQGGHEQYF.

The chain couples TRBV15 to TRBJ2-2. The CDR3 length is 15 residues. Per the germline V gene, CDR1 is LNHNV and CDR2 is YYDKDF (reference sequence). This chain's CDR3 is CATSRLADNTGELFF.

The rearrangement joins TRBV7-2 to TRBJ2-1; TCRdb calls TRBD1, which cannot be checked without DNA. The CDR3 extends over 11 amino acids. CDR1 is SGHTA and CDR2 is FQGNSA in the germline V gene. The CDR3 region is CASSFGPGQFF.